The clone carrying this T cell receptor beta chain has more than one count but fewer than ten. CDR3 length equals 14 residues. Germline CDR1 SEHNR, CDR2 FQNEAQ (reference sequence). With 6 bases clipped from V and 6 bases from J, the junction kept 8 bases outside the gene matches. The PCR was carried out with 60 Vbeta primers and 13 Jbeta primers. The data were produced by immunoSEQ multiplex PCR, yet TCRdb's version contains in-frame clones alone and is incomplete. Of over 150,000 clones listed, 74% are singletons. This sample is part of a study of cytomegalovirus exposure and HLA in healthy donors. Source material: PBMCs. This receptor was obtained from a man aged 25-40 years in good health and CMV-seronegative. V and J are TRBV7-9 and TRBJ2-7; 10 nucleotides align to TRBD1. The CDR3 reads CASRLDRGRGEQYF. CDR3 coding DNA: TGTGCCAGCAGACTAGACAGGGGGCGCGGCGAGCAGTACTTC.